This TCR beta chain was documented in a study of cytomegalovirus exposure and HLA in healthy donors. The CDR3 spans 15 residues. The germline CDR1 and CDR2 sequences are KGHSH and LQKENI. Germline trimming cut 5 bases from V and 6 bases from J; bases unmatched to any gene: 10. The PCR was carried out with 60 Vbeta primers and 13 Jbeta primers. The data were produced by immunoSEQ multiplex PCR, yet TCRdb's version contains in-frame clones alone and is incomplete. The table records 100,000 to 140,000 clones, approximately 76% of them present only once. The sequence was collected from a young man in good health and CMV-seronegative. The chain links TRBV18 to TRBJ2-1, with 7 nucleotides matching TRBD1. Sequencing was carried out using PBMCs. The CDR3 spells CASSADRVHFNEQFF. CDR3 in DNA: TGTGCCAGCTCAGCCGACAGGGTACACTTCAATGAGCAGTTCTTC. Combining the CDR3 with reference TRBV18 and TRBJ2-1 gives the whole variable domain NAGVMQNPRHLVRRRGQEARLRCSPMKGHSHVYWYRQLPEEGLKFMVYLQKENIIDESGMPKERFSAEFPKEGPSILRIQQVVRGDSAAYFCASSADRVHFNEQFFGPGTRLTVL.